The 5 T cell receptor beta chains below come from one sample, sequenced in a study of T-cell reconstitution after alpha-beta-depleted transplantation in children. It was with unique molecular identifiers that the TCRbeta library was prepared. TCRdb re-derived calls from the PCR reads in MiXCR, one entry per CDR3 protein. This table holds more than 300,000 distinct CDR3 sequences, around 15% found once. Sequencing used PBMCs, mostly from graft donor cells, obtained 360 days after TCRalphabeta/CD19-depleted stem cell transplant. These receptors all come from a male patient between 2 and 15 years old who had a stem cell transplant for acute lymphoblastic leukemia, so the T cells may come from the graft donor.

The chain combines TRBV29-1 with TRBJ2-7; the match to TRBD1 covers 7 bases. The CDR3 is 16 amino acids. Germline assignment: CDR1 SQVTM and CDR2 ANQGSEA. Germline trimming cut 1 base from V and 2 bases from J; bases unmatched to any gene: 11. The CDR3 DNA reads TGCAGCGTTGAAGCGCCTTCCCGACAGGGCCCCTACGAGCAGTACTTC. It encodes CSVEAPSRQGPYEQYF.

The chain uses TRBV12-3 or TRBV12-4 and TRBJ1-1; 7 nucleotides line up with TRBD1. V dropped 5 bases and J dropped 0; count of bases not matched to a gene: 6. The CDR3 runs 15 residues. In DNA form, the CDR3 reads TGTGCCAGCAGTCTACAGGGGACGATGAACACTGAAGCTTTCTTT. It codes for CASSLQGTMNTEAFF.

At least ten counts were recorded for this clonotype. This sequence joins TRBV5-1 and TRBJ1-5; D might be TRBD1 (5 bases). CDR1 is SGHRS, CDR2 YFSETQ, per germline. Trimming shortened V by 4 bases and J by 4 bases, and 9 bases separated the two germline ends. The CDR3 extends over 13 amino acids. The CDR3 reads CASSREGNQPQHF. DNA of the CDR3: TGCGCCAGCAGCAGAGAGGGGAATCAGCCCCAGCATTTT.

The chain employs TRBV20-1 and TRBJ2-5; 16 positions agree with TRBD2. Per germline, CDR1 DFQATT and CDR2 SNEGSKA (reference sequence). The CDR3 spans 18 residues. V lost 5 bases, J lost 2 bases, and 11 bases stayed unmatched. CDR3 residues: CSAFSGTSGRAIQETQYF. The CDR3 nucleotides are TGCAGTGCTTTTTCCGGGACTAGCGGGAGGGCGATTCAAGAGACCCAGTACTTC.

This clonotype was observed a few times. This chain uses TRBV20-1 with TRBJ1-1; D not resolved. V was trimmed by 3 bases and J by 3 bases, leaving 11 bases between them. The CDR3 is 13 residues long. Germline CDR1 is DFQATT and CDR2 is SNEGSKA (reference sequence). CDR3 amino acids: CSASVLGDTEAFF. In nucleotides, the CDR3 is TGCAGTGCTAGTGTGCTGGGCGACACTGAAGCTTTCTTT.